The clone carrying this T cell receptor beta chain was counted ten times or more. Its matching antigen is unknown. Other autoimmune diseases, uncontrolled infections, pregnancy or lactation excluded patients from enrollment. In germline, CDR1 is LGHNA, CDR2 YSLEER. The CDR3 runs 18 residues. V gave up 4 bases and J gave up 2 bases; unmatched junction bases: 12. This sample stems from a study of Graves' ophthalmopathy and Graves' hyperthyroidism. About the study: Peripheral blood was collected at initial diagnosis, before any treatment.

Investigators amplified TCR beta CDR3 regions from RNA transcripts. First-round RT-PCR relied on HTBI primers, and a second-round multiplex PCR came next. MiXCR, run by TCRdb on the multiplex PCR reads, gives a single entry per CDR3 protein. Counted here are about 370,000 distinct CDR3 sequences, about 16% occurring once; the ten biggest clones make up around 1.4%. Regarding the study as a whole: Stable hyperthyroidism and ophthalmopathy were told apart by a 13-signature model, which achieved almost 90% sensitivity and 65% to 83% specificity.

Sequenced sample: peripheral blood. This receptor was identified in a young woman with Graves' ophthalmopathy. The rearrangement joins TRBV4-3 to TRBJ2-2, with 8 bases aligning to TRBD1. CDR3 bases: TGCGCCAGCAGCCCAAGAGGGGGCGGACAGGGTAACACCGGGGAGCTGTTTTTT. It yields the protein CASSPRGGGQGNTGELFF.